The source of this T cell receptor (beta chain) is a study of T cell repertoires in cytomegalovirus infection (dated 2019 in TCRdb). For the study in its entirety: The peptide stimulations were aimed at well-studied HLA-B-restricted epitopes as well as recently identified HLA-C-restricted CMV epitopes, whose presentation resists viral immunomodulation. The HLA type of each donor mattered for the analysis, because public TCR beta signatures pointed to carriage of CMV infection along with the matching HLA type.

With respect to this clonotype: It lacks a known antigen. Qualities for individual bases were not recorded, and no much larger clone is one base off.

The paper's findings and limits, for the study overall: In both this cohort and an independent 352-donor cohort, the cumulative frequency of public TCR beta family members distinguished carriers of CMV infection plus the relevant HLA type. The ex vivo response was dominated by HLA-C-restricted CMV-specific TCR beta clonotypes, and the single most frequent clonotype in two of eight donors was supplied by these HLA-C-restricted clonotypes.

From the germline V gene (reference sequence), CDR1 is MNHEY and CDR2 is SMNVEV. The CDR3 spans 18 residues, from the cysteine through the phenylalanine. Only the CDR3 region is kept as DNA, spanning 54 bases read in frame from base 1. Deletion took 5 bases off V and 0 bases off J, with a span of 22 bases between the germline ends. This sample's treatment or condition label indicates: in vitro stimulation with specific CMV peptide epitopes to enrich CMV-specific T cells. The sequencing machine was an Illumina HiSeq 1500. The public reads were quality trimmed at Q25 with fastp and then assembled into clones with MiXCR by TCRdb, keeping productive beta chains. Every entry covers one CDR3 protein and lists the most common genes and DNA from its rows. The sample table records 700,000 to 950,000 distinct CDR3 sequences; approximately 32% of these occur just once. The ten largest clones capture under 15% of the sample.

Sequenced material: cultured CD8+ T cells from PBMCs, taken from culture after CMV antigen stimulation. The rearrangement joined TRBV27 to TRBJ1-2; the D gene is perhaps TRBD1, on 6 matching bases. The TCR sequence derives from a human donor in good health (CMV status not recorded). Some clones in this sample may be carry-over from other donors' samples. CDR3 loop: CASSPIGGQKPSNYGYTF. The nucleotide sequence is TGTGCCAGCAGTCCCATCGGGGGACAAAAGCCTTCTAACTATGGCTACACCTTC.